This T cell receptor (beta chain) is from a study of OX40 agonist ivuxolimab in advanced cancers. The study in broad terms: Ivuxolimab was an agonistic, fully human IgG2 monoclonal antibody directed against OX40 (CD134), a costimulatory receptor. Intravenous ivuxolimab was administered to patients every 2 weeks at six dose levels: 0.01, 0.1, 0.3, 1.5, 3 and 10 mg/kg. Among the roughly 54 dose-escalation patients, some 20 had hepatocellular carcinoma, approximately 15 melanoma, 9 renal cell carcinoma and 9 head and neck cancer. In the dose-escalation cohort, around four fifths of patients were male, and the mean age was 60 years with a range of roughly 23 to 79. Prior anti-PD-1, anti-PD-L1 or anti-CTLA-4 therapy was permitted, and checkpoint inhibitors had been received by around 40% of dose-escalation patients. Three dose-escalation patients achieved partial responses, one with hepatocellular carcinoma and two with cutaneous melanoma. The point of sequencing TCRbeta in the periphery was to test whether ivuxolimab changed TCR sequence diversity and drove clonal T-cell expansion. The monotherapy dose-escalation portion (N ≈ 52 patients) of the phase I ivuxolimab trial is reported in the paper. Summary of the overall study and its limitations: The antigen specificity of the peripheral T cells that underwent clonal expansion was not determined. After ivuxolimab, more expanded clones were found on average in CD8+ T cells than in CD4+ T cells. Low levels of normalized T-cell clonal expansion were also seen in some nonresponding patients. Clonal expansion of both CD4+ and CD8+ blood T cells was observed from baseline to week 6 at doses 0.1 to 3.0 mg/kg. In partial responders in the 0.1-3.0 mg/kg groups, normalized peripheral clonal expansion was found to be among the lowest, especially among CD8+ T cells.

V loses 7 bases, J loses 2 bases, and the germline ends lie 25 bases apart. The CDR3 covers 18 residues, taking in both the cysteine and the phenylalanine. CDR3 DNA is the only sequence kept; it has 54 bases, read in frame from the first base. Looking up the germline V gene yields CDR1 SNHLY and CDR2 FYNNEI. As to this clone: What this receptor recognizes is not known. Base quality data are lacking; no much larger clone is found one base away.

Genomic DNA was extracted from sorted cells for sequencing of the TCRbeta CDR3 region. The immunoSEQ Assay was used for sequencing of TCRbeta CDR3 regions. The table comes from immuneACCESS by way of TCRdb, which keeps in-frame sequences with V and J called. Part of the clones is missing from these tables; in studies checked, under half for an unresolved V gene and the rest for unknown reasons. This sample has roughly 46,000 clones in its table, and over 75% of those were observed once. The ten largest clones represent 1.5% to 2% of the sample. The trial excluded patients who had a history of autoimmune disease or who were on systemic immunosuppression. In every dose cohort, peripheral blood was drawn for TCR sequencing at baseline, cycle 4 day 1, and cycle 7 day 1. Samples were obtained from an open-label, multicenter, first-in-human phase I dose-escalation trial of ivuxolimab. Adults with locally advanced or metastatic melanoma, renal cell, hepatocellular, or head and neck squamous cell carcinoma were enrolled in the trial. Before TCR sequencing, CD4+ T cells and CD8+ T cells from peripheral blood were sorted into separate populations.

The sample here was CD4+ or CD8+ T cells sorted from blood, taken in a trial of the OX40 agonist ivuxolimab. This sequence uses TRBV2 and TRBJ2-3, with TRBD2 perhaps the D gene, on 7 matching bases. The clonotype originates from an adult with an advanced solid tumor such as melanoma, head and neck, liver or kidney cancer. The CDR3 in this case is CASKGGFEGGEYTDTQYF. DNA sequence: TGTGCCAGCAAGGGGGGTTTCGAGGGAGGGGAATACACAGATACGCAGTATTTT.